This T cell receptor beta chain comes out of a study of blood T cell repertoires in COVID-19. Libraries were prepared by immunoSEQ multiplex PCR; TCRdb keeps only in-frame clonotypes and omits some of them. The data contain about 200,000 clones, about four fifths of them singletons. The specimen was PBMCs or T cells enriched from blood (not recorded which). The sequence derives from a man between 35 and 55 years old who had recovered from COVID-19.

CDR3 region: CASSPRQGFTGELFF. The CDR3 DNA is TGCGCCAGCAGCCCAAGACAGGGTTTCACCGGGGAGCTGTTTTTT. The V and J genes are TRBV5-1 and TRBJ2-2, with 7 bases fitting TRBD1. This CDR3 comprises 15 residues. J was trimmed by 4 bases and V by 4 bases; bases with no gene match: 7. The germline V gene encodes CDR1 SGHRS and CDR2 YFSETQ. Full variable domain (rest looked up from reference TRBV5-1 and TRBJ2-2): KAGVTQTPRYLIKTRGQQVTLSCSPISGHRSVSWYQQTPGQGLQFLFEYFSETQRNKGNFPGRFSGRQFSNSRSEMNVSTLELGDSALYLCASSPRQGFTGELFFGEGSRLTVL.